These 10 T cell receptor beta chains share one sample of origin, sequenced in a study of blood T cell dynamics during melanoma immunotherapy (TCRdb year 2020). The time point label corresponds to: pre-treatment baseline. The library was made by the immunoSEQ multiplex PCR assay. What TCRdb holds here is the immuneACCESS table cut down to in-frame rearrangements. Part of the clones is not present; checked against another copy, under half of the missing clones reflect an unresolved V gene, and the others are unexplained. The sample records fewer than 15,000 clones, under 95% of which are singletons. The top ten constitute about 0.17% of the sample. The source material was effector memory CD8+ T cells from blood, sampled from a patient treated with checkpoint blockade. All receptors derive from a human donor with melanoma.

V gene TRBV19 combines with J gene TRBJ2-7; possible D gene TRBD1, 5 bases. CDR1 is LNHDA and CDR2 is SQIVND in the germline V gene (reference sequence). Trimming took 4 bases from V and 5 from J, leaving 12 bases between them. The CDR3 has 13 amino acids. CDR3 residues: CASSRDSLHEQYF. The CDR3 DNA follows: TGTGCCAGTAGTAGAGACAGCTTACACGAGCAGTACTTC.

The rearrangement joins TRBV18 to TRBJ1-2, with D unresolved. Trimming stripped 6 bases from V and 3 bases from J, with 11 bases between. CDR3 length equals 13 residues. Germline CDR1 reads KGHSH; CDR2 reads LQKENI. In nucleotides, the CDR3 is TGTGCCAGCTCCTTTGGCAGCGACTATGGCTACACCTTC. This codes for CASSFGSDYGYTF.

The V gene is TRBV29-1, the J gene TRBJ2-5, with D hard to call. TRBJ2-7 matches the DNA end more closely, so the J call is doubtful. Germline V lookup: CDR1 SQVTM, CDR2 ANQGSEA. The length of the CDR3 is 13 residues. The CDR3 sequence: CSVLFAEAYEQYF. The CDR3 DNA reads TGCAGCGTTCTGTTTGCGGAAGCCTACGAGCAGTACTTC.

This chain joins TRBV15 and TRBJ2-7, with D unresolved. Trimming left V 5 bases short and J 5 bases short, with 25 bases between. This CDR3 contains 17 residues. CDR1 is LNHNV, CDR2 YYDKDF, per germline (reference sequence). As DNA, the CDR3 is TGTGCCACCAGCGGACCTGCAGTACATCTGCCTCTCCACGAGCAGTACTTC. Its translation: CATSGPAVHLPLHEQYF.

This clone has a handful of counts. V is TRBV27 and J is TRBJ1-2; D gene unclear. Germline V CDR1 and CDR2: MNHEY, SMNVEV (reference sequence). With 2 bases removed from V and 2 bases from J, the gap between germline ends came to 6 bases. The CDR3 sequence is 13 residues long. The DNA of the CDR3 is TGTGCCAGCAGTTTAGGTGGGAACTATGGCTACACCTTC. This encodes CASSLGGNYGYTF.

The chain links TRBV12-5 to TRBJ1-1; no definite D call. CDR1 and CDR2 (germline): LGHNT, FRNRAP. The CDR3 runs to 12 residues. The V end lost 4 bases, the J end lost 4 bases, and 7 bases lay between the germline ends. CDR3 sequence reads: CASGSRSTEAFF. The CDR3 bases are TGTGCTAGTGGTTCTAGGAGCACTGAAGCTTTCTTT.

V and J are TRBV9 and TRBJ1-1, with 11 bases matching TRBD1. This CDR3 has 15 amino acids. V gave up 3 bases and J gave up 5 bases; unmatched junction bases: 6. The V gene's germline CDR1 is SGDLS and CDR2 YYNGEE. CDR3 residues: CASSASGQGGTEAFF. The DNA for the CDR3 is TGTGCCAGCAGCGCGTCGGGACAGGGGGGAACTGAAGCTTTCTTT.

The J gene is TRBJ2-1, the V gene TRBV19; TRBD2 matches 16 bases. The CDR3 spans 18 residues. V gave up 6 bases and J gave up 0 bases; unmatched junction bases: 5. CDR1 and CDR2 from the germline V gene are LNHDA and SQIVND (reference sequence). The DNA of the CDR3 is TGTGCCAGTAGCACGGGACTAGCGGGGGGGAGCTCCTACAATGAGCAGTTCTTC. This gives the protein CASSTGLAGGSSYNEQFF. Looking up the rest from reference TRBV19 and TRBJ2-1 gives the full variable domain: DGGITQSPKYLFRKEGQNVTLSCEQNLNHDAMYWYRQDPGQGLRLIYYSQIVNDFQKGDIAEGYSVSREKKESFPLTVTSAQKNPTAFYLCASSTGLAGGSSYNEQFFGPGTRLTVL.

The gene calls are TRBV5-1 and TRBJ1-2; TRBD1 matches 10 bases. Looked up from germline, CDR1 is SGHRS and CDR2 is YFSETQ. The V gene end was trimmed by 4 bases and the J gene end by 2 bases; junction bases not matched to a gene: 5. This CDR3 spans 15 amino acids. CDR3 loop: CASSPGQGPNYGYTF. The CDR3 DNA follows: TGCGCCAGCAGCCCGGGACAGGGGCCCAACTATGGCTACACCTTC.

This chain connects TRBV19 to TRBJ2-7; 10 bases map to TRBD1. Germline V CDR1 and CDR2: LNHDA, SQIVND (reference sequence). Losses at the gene ends were 5 bases for V and 3 bases for J; bases not matched to a gene: 10. This CDR3 has 16 residues. The CDR3 region is CASSPWTGGTVYEQYF. The CDR3 DNA sequence: TGTGCCAGTAGTCCTTGGACAGGGGGGACCGTCTACGAGCAGTACTTC.